This T cell receptor beta chain was sequenced during a study of identical twins. Study conclusions and caveats: Beta out-of-frame sequences showed weaker excess sharing between twins. Fewer insertions marked abundant cord blood beta clonotypes; young adult naive trended weakly, memory not at all. With monozygotic twins, out-of-frame TCR alpha sharing exceeded what models estimated.

The table lists this clonotype with a few counts. The antigen is not known. With 0 bases removed from V and 0 bases from J, the gap between germline ends came to 12 bases. The germline CDR1 and CDR2 sequences are LNHNV and YYDKDF (reference sequence). This CDR3 comprises 16 residues. Each CDR3 protein is one row after TCRdb ran MiXCR on the 5' RACE reads. The table has about 500,000 distinct CDR3 sequences, around 15% seen once. These data were also reused for a study on yellow fever vaccine responses in identical twins.

This TCR was recovered from a woman aged 18-35 years in good health. The sequencing sample was made of CD4+ T cells sorted from blood. This chain joins TRBV15 and TRBJ2-7; D possibly matches TRBD1 or TRBD2 (5 bases each). CDR3 DNA: TGTGCCACCAGCAGAGAGGGAGAGGGGAGCTCCTACGAGCAGTACTTC. Protein: CATSREGEGSSYEQYF.